Listed below are T cell receptor beta chains from one sample, sequenced in a study of CD8+CD57+ T cells in acquired aplastic anemia. TCRdb re-analysed the reads in MiXCR, keeping a single row per CDR3 protein. The sample lists fewer than 200,000 distinct CDR3 sequences; 45% to 60% were seen once. Sequenced: sorted CD4+, CD8+, or CD8+CD57+ T cells (not recorded which) from PBMCs. These receptors all stem from a human donor with aplastic anemia. Both conserved end residues are part of each CDR3. The D gene is left open where the match is weak. Expanded clones are given a class, and other clones once, few, many or no size at all.

J gene: TRBJ2-7; clone size: few; D gene: TRBD2; V gene: TRBV6-1; CDR3 protein: CASSKSGRTSGGDHYEQYF; CDR3 DNA: TGTGCCAGCAGTAAATCGGGGAGGACTAGCGGGGGGGACCACTACGAGCAGTACTTC
J gene: TRBJ1-5; clone size: -; D gene: TRBD1; V gene: TRBV4-1; CDR3 protein: CASSRGTQGGSNQPQHF; CDR3 DNA: TGCGCCAGCAGCCGAGGGACCCAGGGGGGTAGCAATCAGCCCCAGCATTTT
J gene: TRBJ2-7; clone size: -; D gene: -; V gene: TRBV2; CDR3 protein: CASNGGGDYEQYF; CDR3 DNA: TGTGCCAGCAACGGAGGCGGAGACTACGAGCAGTACTTC
J gene: TRBJ2-3; clone size: -; D gene: -; V gene: TRBV20-1; CDR3 protein: CSATREQATDTQYF; CDR3 DNA: TGCAGTGCTACCCGAGAGCAAGCCACAGATACGCAGTATTTT
J gene: TRBJ1-1; clone size: -; D gene: -; V gene: TRBV11-2; CDR3 protein: CASSFGQKNTEAFF; CDR3 DNA: TGTGCCAGCAGCTTTGGACAAAAGAACACTGAAGCTTTCTTT
J gene: TRBJ2-5; clone size: -; D gene: TRBD2; V gene: TRBV9; CDR3 protein: CASSAAGTSAETQYF; CDR3 DNA: TGTGCCAGCAGCGCCGCCGGGACTAGTGCCGAGACCCAGTACTTC
J gene: TRBJ2-3; clone size: -; D gene: -; V gene: TRBV5-1; CDR3 protein: CASSLGGHSDTQYF; CDR3 DNA: TGCGCCAGCAGCTTGGGGGGCCACTCAGATACGCAGTATTTT
J gene: TRBJ1-1; clone size: -; D gene: TRBD1; V gene: TRBV20-1; CDR3 protein: CSAGWTGQDTEAFF; CDR3 DNA: TGCAGTGCTGGTTGGACAGGCCAGGACACTGAAGCTTTCTTT
J gene: TRBJ1-1; clone size: many; D gene: TRBD1; V gene: TRBV20-1; CDR3 protein: CSAVSRIQGVNTEAFF; CDR3 DNA: TGCAGTGCTGTCAGTCGAATACAGGGGGTGAACACTGAAGCTTTCTTT
J gene: TRBJ1-1; clone size: many; D gene: TRBD1; V gene: TRBV25-1; CDR3 protein: CAAGQGASTEAFF; CDR3 DNA: TGTGCGGCGGGACAGGGGGCCAGCACTGAAGCTTTCTTT
J gene: TRBJ2-7; clone size: many; D gene: TRBD1; V gene: TRBV9; CDR3 protein: CASSAGTGVLSDEQYF; CDR3 DNA: TGTGCCAGCAGCGCCGGGACAGGGGTACTTTCTGACGAGCAGTACTTC
J gene: TRBJ2-3; clone size: many; D gene: TRBD2; V gene: TRBV7-9; CDR3 protein: CASSLKAGGLVTDTQYF; CDR3 DNA: TGTGCCAGCAGCTTAAAAGCGGGGGGGCTGGTGACAGATACGCAGTATTTT
J gene: TRBJ2-1; clone size: -; D gene: TRBD2; V gene: TRBV9; CDR3 protein: CASSVEERLAGAEQFF; CDR3 DNA: TGTGCCAGCAGCGTAGAGGAGCGACTAGCGGGGGCTGAGCAGTTCTTC
J gene: TRBJ1-1; clone size: -; D gene: TRBD1; V gene: TRBV29-1; CDR3 protein: CSVLTTGTEAFF; CDR3 DNA: TGCAGCGTACTCACGACAGGGACTGAAGCTTTCTTT
J gene: TRBJ1-2; clone size: many; D gene: -; V gene: TRBV7-9; CDR3 protein: CASSLDTPYGYTF; CDR3 DNA: TGTGCCAGCAGCTTAGATACGCCCTATGGCTACACCTTC
J gene: TRBJ1-1; clone size: many; D gene: -; V gene: TRBV20-1; CDR3 protein: CSASPLLVGRVNTEAFF; CDR3 DNA: TGCAGTGCTAGTCCTTTGTTAGTAGGCAGAGTGAACACTGAAGCTTTCTTT